Listed here are 21 T cell receptor beta chains from one sample, sequenced in a study of OX40 agonist ivuxolimab in advanced cancers. TCRdb's copy holds only in-frame clones and misses some; the assay was immunoSEQ multiplex PCR. Of approximately 33,000 clones listed, around nine tenths are singletons. The sequencing used CD4+ or CD8+ T cells sorted from blood, collected in a trial of the OX40 agonist ivuxolimab. These receptors were collected from an adult with an advanced solid tumor such as melanoma, head and neck, liver or kidney cancer.

This CDR3 is CASSEQGITDTQYF. The CDR3 region has the DNA TGTGCCAGCAGTGAACAGGGAATCACAGATACGCAGTATTTT. The chain uses TRBV2 and TRBJ2-3; TRBD1 is a possible D gene (5 bases). This CDR3 contains 14 residues. Trimming took 2 bases from V and 2 from J, leaving 8 bases between them. Germline CDR1 SNHLY, CDR2 FYNNEI. Looking up the rest from reference TRBV2 and TRBJ2-3 gives the full variable domain: EPEVTQTPSHQVTQMGQEVILRCVPISNHLYFYWYRQILGQKVEFLVSFYNNEISEKSEIFDDQFSVERPDGSNFTLKIRSTKLEDSAMYFCASSEQGITDTQYFGPGTRLTVL.

This chain joins TRBV4-1 and TRBJ2-7; 9 nucleotides agree with TRBD1. J was trimmed by 4 bases and V by 8 bases; bases with no gene match: 15. The CDR3 loop spans 16 amino acids. Germline assignment: CDR1 MGHRA and CDR2 YSYEKL. CDR3 bases: TGCGCCAGCCGGTCGACAGGGGGGACGGCTGCTTACGAGCAGTACTTC. Translated: CASRSTGGTAAYEQYF.

In this sample, this clone turned up a few times. The chain couples TRBV28 to TRBJ1-2; a possible D gene is TRBD1 (5 bases). From germline, CDR1 is MDHEN and CDR2 SYDVKM. The CDR3 runs 14 residues. The ends were cut back, 6 bases at V and 3 bases at J, with 14 bases in the middle. Here the CDR3 reads CASSADGGYYGYTF. CDR3 nucleotide sequence: TGTGCCAGCAGCGCAGACGGGGGTTACTATGGCTACACCTTC.

This clone was found a few times. The chain couples TRBV4-2 to TRBJ1-1, with D hard to call. CDR1 and CDR2 (germline): LGHNA, YNFKEQ. The V end was cut by 0 bases, the J end by 1 base, with 3 bases between. The CDR3 loop spans 13 amino acids. The CDR3 DNA reads as TGTGCCAGCAGCCAAGACGAGAACACTGAAGCTTTCTTT. Amino acids: CASSQDENTEAFF.

J is TRBJ1-1 and V is TRBV5-1; a weak D match, TRBD1 (5 bases). The V and J ends lost 5 bases and 0 bases respectively, with 20 bases between them. The CDR3 is 17 residues long. Germline CDR1 is SGHRS and CDR2 is YFSETQ. CDR3 sequence reads: CASSWLGPGSVNTEAFF. In DNA form, the CDR3 reads TGCGCCAGCAGTTGGCTTGGGCCAGGGTCGGTGAACACTGAAGCTTTCTTT.

CDR3 in DNA: TGTGCCACCACAACCCCCGCTAGCGACCTATGGAATGAGCAGTTCTTC. The encoded protein is CATTTPASDLWNEQFF. V usage is TRBV15 and J usage is TRBJ2-1; a weak D match, TRBD2 (6 bases). The V end lost 7 bases, the J end lost 7 bases, and 23 bases lay between the germline ends. The CDR3 contains 16 residues. Germline V gene lookup returns CDR1 LNHNV and CDR2 YYDKDF (reference sequence). Full variable domain (outside the CDR3, taken from reference TRBV15 and TRBJ2-1): DAMVIQNPRYQVTQFGKPVTLSCSQTLNHNVMYWYQQKSSQAPKLLFHYYDKDFNNEADTPDNFQSRRPNTSFCFLDIRSPGLGDTAMYLCATTTPASDLWNEQFFGPGTRLTVL.

The J gene is TRBJ1-4, the V gene TRBV4-1, with TRBD1 matching over 8 bases. CDR3 length equals 16 residues. CDR1 is MGHRA and CDR2 is YSYEKL in the germline V gene. Losses at the gene ends were 3 bases for V and 2 bases for J; bases not matched to a gene: 5. CDR3 DNA: TGCGCCAGCAGCCACCTCCAGGGGGCGACTAATGAAAAACTGTTTTTT. Translated: CASSHLQGATNEKLFF.

The V call is TRBV15, the J call TRBJ2-7, with a tentative D call TRBD1 (5 bases). Germline CDR1 LNHNV, CDR2 YYDKDF (reference sequence). This CDR3 spans 13 amino acids. The germline V and J ends were trimmed by 8 bases and 0 bases, with 11 bases remaining between them. This CDR3 reads CATGAANSYEQYF. As DNA, the CDR3 is TGTGCCACCGGGGCTGCCAACTCCTACGAGCAGTACTTC.

The rearrangement links TRBV2 to TRBJ1-3; 8 positions match TRBD1. The CDR3 has 15 amino acids. With 8 bases clipped from V and 0 bases from J, the junction kept 6 bases outside the gene matches. Germline CDR1 SNHLY, CDR2 FYNNEI. CDR3: CASEGQALSGNTIYF. DNA for the CDR3: TGTGCCAGCGAGGGACAGGCCCTCTCTGGAAACACCATATATTTT.

The CDR3 loop reads CASSSGPGETQYF. CDR3 nucleotides: TGTGCCAGCAGCTCCGGACCCGGTGAGACCCAGTACTTC. The chain has TRBV11-3 and TRBJ2-5, with D hard to call. V was trimmed by 4 bases and J by 5 bases, leaving 11 bases between them. CDR1 SGHNT and CDR2 YENEEA come from the germline V gene. CDR3 length: 13 amino acids.

V is TRBV14 and J is TRBJ1-2; no firm D call. The germline gives CDR1 SGHDN, CDR2 FVKESK. This CDR3 has 15 amino acids. V was shortened by 0 bases and J by 5 bases, with 13 bases between the two germline ends. The CDR3 protein is CASSQETEPWYGYTF. DNA of the CDR3: TGTGCCAGCAGCCAAGAGACGGAGCCTTGGTATGGCTACACCTTC.

This clone occurred once. The V call is TRBV6-6, the J call TRBJ1-1; D ambiguous. This CDR3 contains 13 residues. The V gene lost 0 bases and the J gene lost 2 bases, with 4 bases spanning the gap. The germline CDR1 and CDR2 sequences are MNHNY and SVGAGI (reference sequence). This chain's CDR3 is CASSYSDNTEAFF. CDR3 nucleotides: TGTGCCAGCAGTTACTCGGACAACACTGAAGCTTTCTTT.

A remark on this clone: Sequence at one end of the junction differs from germline and may be a read error. The chain carries TRBV7-7 and TRBJ1-1; D remains unclear. The CDR3 covers 13 residues. Germline loops: CDR1 SSHAT, CDR2 FNYEAQ (reference sequence). The DNA of the CDR3 is TGTGCTAGCAGCTTAGAGCTGAACACTGAAGCTTTCTTT. It codes for CASSLELNTEAFF.

The chain recombines TRBV4-3 with TRBJ1-6; D unresolved. This CDR3 region has 17 residues. Trimming took 0 bases from V and 4 from J, leaving 13 bases between them. CDR1 LGHNA and CDR2 YSLEER come from the germline V gene. Written as DNA, the CDR3 is TGCGCCAGCAGCCAAGATCGCGACATTATTTATAATTCACCCCTCCACTTT. Its translation: CASSQDRDIIYNSPLHF.

This rearrangement joins TRBV4-1 to TRBJ1-2; D possibly corresponds to TRBD1 (5 bases). Germline loops: CDR1 MGHRA, CDR2 YSYEKL. V gave up 1 base and J gave up 3 bases, with 9 bases separating them. This CDR3 is 14 amino acids long. CDR3 in amino acids: CASSQVGGDYGYTF. Written as DNA, the CDR3 is TGCGCCAGCAGCCAAGTGGGGGGGGACTATGGCTACACCTTC.

This clone was counted once. The genes are TRBV28 and TRBJ2-3; 9 bases align to TRBD1. CDR3 size: 14 residues. V was pared by 6 bases and J by 3 bases, with 4 bases of the junction left unmatched. Germline CDR1 MDHEN, CDR2 SYDVKM. The chain's CDR3 is CASSLDRGTDTQYF. The DNA of the CDR3 is TGTGCCAGCAGCCTGGACAGGGGTACAGATACGCAGTATTTT.

J is TRBJ2-1 and V is TRBV9; D call uncertain. The CDR3 consists of 13 residues. Trimming removed 4 bases at V and 7 bases at J, with 12 bases between. Germline V CDR1 and CDR2: SGDLS, YYNGEE. Written as DNA, the CDR3 is TGTGCCAGCAGCCCCCATAGTCGGAATGAGCAGTTCTTC. It translates to CASSPHSRNEQFF.

This clone was recorded only once. The rearrangement links TRBV9 to TRBJ1-1, with TRBD1 identical over 8 bases. Germline assignment: CDR1 SGDLS and CDR2 YYNGEE. Trimming at V came to 8 bases and at J to 4 bases, leaving 13 bases not matched to a gene. CDR3 size: 15 residues. CDR3 in DNA: TGTGCCAGTGGGTCAGGGATAGGGACAGGCACTGAAGCTTTCTTT. This encodes CASGSGIGTGTEAFF.

The rearrangement uses TRBV6-4 and TRBJ2-3; 9 bases line up with TRBD2. This CDR3 has 15 amino acids. Germline V CDR1 and CDR2: MRHNA, SNTAGT. V was pared by 4 bases and J by 3 bases, with 5 bases of the junction left unmatched. The CDR3 region is CASSALAGSTDTQYF. Here the CDR3 DNA reads TGTGCCAGCAGTGCCCTAGCGGGATCGACAGATACGCAGTATTTT.

A few counts support this clone. The chain links TRBV23-1 to TRBJ2-7; TRBD1 agrees at 10 bases. TRBV23-1 is assigned to the ORF class and has an uncertain function. The CDR3 covers 13 residues. V lost 0 bases, J lost 9 bases, and 2 bases stayed unmatched. The CDR3 region has the DNA TGCGCCAGCAGTCAATCAGGACAGGGGGTGCAGTACTTC. Translating it yields CASSQSGQGVQYF.

This clone was counted once. The rearrangement joins TRBV29-1 to TRBJ1-2; perhaps TRBD1 as D (5 bases). Trimming pared 6 bases from V and 7 bases from J, leaving 15 bases between. The V gene's germline CDR1 is SQVTM and CDR2 ANQGSEA. The CDR3 sequence is 12 residues long. The DNA of the CDR3 is TGCAGCGTCCCCGGGGGGAAGGGTGGCTACACCTTC. This sequence encodes CSVPGGKGGYTF.